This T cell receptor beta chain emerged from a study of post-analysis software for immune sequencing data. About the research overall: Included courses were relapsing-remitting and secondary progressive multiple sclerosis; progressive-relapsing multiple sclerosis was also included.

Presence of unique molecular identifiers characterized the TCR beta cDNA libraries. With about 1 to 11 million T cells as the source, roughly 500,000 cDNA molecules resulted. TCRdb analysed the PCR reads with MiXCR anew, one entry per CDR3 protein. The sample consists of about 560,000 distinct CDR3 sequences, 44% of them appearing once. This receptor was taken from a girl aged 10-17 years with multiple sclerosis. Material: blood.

The CDR3 DNA is TGTGCCATCAGCCCGGGGGGGCAGGGGGTAAATGAGCAGTTCTTC. Residues: CAISPGGQGVNEQFF. V gene TRBV10-3 combines with J gene TRBJ2-1, with D perhaps TRBD2 (8 bases). Between the trimmed V and J ends, which lost 6 bases and 7 bases, there was a span of 19 bases. This CDR3 has 15 amino acids. Per germline, CDR1 ENHRY and CDR2 SYGVKD.